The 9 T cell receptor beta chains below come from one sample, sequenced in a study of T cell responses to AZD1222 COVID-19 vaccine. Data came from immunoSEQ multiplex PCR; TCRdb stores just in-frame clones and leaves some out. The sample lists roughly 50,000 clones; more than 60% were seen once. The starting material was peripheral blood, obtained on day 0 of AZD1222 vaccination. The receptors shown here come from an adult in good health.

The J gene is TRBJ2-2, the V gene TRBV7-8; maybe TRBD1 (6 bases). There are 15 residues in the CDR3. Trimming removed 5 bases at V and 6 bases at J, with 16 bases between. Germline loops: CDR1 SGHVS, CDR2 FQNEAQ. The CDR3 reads CASSQDRIGAGELFF. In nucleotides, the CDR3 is TGTGCCAGCAGCCAAGACAGGATAGGGGCCGGGGAGCTGTTTTTT.

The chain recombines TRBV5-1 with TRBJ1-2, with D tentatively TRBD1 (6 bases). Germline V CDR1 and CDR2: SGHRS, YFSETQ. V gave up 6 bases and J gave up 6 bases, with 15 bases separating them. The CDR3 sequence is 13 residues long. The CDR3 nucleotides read TGCGCCAGCACTCTCGGGACAAAGGATGGCTACACCTTC. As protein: CASTLGTKDGYTF.

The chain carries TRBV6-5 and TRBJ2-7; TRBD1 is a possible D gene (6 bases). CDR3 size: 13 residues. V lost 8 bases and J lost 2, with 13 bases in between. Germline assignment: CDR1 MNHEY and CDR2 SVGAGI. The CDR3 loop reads CASRDRIAYEQYV. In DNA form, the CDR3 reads TGTGCCAGCCGAGACAGGATTGCCTACGAGCAGTACGTC.

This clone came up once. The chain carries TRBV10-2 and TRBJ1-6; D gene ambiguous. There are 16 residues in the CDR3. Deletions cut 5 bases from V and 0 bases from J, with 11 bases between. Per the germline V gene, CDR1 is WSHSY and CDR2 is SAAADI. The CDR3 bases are TGCGCCAGCAGTAGCAGACCGGTCTCCTATAATTCACCCCTCCACTTT. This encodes CASSSRPVSYNSPLHF.

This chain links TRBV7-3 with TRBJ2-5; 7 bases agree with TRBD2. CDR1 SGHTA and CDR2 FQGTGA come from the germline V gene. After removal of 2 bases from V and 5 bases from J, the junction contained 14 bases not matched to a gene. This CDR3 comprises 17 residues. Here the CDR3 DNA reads TGTGCCAGCAGCTTAGGGGCGGGACTAAGGGGTTTGGAGACCCAGTACTTC. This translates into CASSLGAGLRGLETQYF.

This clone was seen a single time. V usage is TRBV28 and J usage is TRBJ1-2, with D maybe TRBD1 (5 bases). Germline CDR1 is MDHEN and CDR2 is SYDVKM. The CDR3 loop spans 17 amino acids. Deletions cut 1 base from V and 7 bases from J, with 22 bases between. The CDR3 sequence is CASSLSDSPGRGFGYTF. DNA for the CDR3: TGTGCCAGCAGTTTATCCGACAGCCCGGGGAGAGGTTTTGGCTACACCTTC.

Written as DNA, the CDR3 is TGTGCCAGCAGTGCCGCCGGGGAGGTAAGGGGTCAGCCCCAGCATTTT. It yields the protein CASSAAGEVRGQPQHF. This sequence joins TRBV6-1 and TRBJ1-5; tentatively, D is TRBD1 (5 bases). Germline CDR1 MNHNS, CDR2 SASEGT. V shed 4 bases and J shed 6 bases, with 19 bases lying between them. The length of the CDR3 is 16 residues.

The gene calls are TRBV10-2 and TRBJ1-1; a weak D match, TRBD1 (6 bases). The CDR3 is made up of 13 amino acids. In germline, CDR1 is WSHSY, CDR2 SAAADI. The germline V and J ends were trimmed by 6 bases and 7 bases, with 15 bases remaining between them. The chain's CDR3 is CASSEGWGHEAFF. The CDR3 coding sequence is TGCGCCAGCAGCGAGGGGTGGGGGCATGAAGCTTTCTTT.

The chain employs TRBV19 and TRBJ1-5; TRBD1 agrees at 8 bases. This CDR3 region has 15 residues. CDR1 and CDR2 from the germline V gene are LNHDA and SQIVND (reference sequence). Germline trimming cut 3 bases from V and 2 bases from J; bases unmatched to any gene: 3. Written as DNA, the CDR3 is TGTGCCAGTAGTATGAACAGGGGGGGCAATCAGCCCCAGCATTTT. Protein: CASSMNRGGNQPQHF.